This is a list of T cell receptor beta chains from one sample in a study of metastatic and nonmetastatic thyroid tumors. With MiXCR, TCRdb called clones anew from the PCR reads. The sample records about 23,000 clones, about 25% being singletons. Sequencing input: tumor tissue. These receptors were collected from a female donor with papillary thyroid cancer or a benign thyroid nodule (not recorded which). Some clones in this sample may be carry-over from other donors' samples. Both conserved end residues are part of each CDR3. Clone size appears in some rows only: once, few, many, or a class for an expanded clone.

v_call: TRBV27
clone_size: many
cdr3_aa: CATWEGGDTEAFF

v_call: TRBV6-1
clone_size: NA
cdr3_aa: CASSQAQVTDTQYF

v_call: TRBV6-2/TRBV6-3
clone_size: few
cdr3_aa: CASSPWTVSGSYNEQFF

v_call: TRBV5-4
clone_size: many
cdr3_aa: CASSSTGAAGAGYTF

v_call: TRBV19
clone_size: few
cdr3_aa: CASSPHGGLEQFF

v_call: TRBV20-1
clone_size: NA
cdr3_aa: CSASKDMAEQYF

v_call: TRBV3-1
clone_size: NA
cdr3_aa: CASSHLGTGANYGYTF

v_call: TRBV4-2
clone_size: NA
cdr3_aa: CASSPAMETSGRVYNEQFF

v_call: TRBV30
clone_size: medium-sized
cdr3_aa: CAWSVGIVGYTF

v_call: TRBV9
clone_size: many
cdr3_aa: CASSGGLAGAANTGELFF

v_call: TRBV6-5
clone_size: many
cdr3_aa: CASSYSRDGQETQYF

v_call: TRBV3-1
clone_size: many
cdr3_aa: CASSRTGSYEQYF

v_call: TRBV5-1
clone_size: medium-sized
cdr3_aa: CASRGGASYEQYF

v_call: TRBV12-3/TRBV12-4
clone_size: NA
cdr3_aa: CASIPLTINTEAFF

v_call: TRBV6-1
clone_size: many
cdr3_aa: CASSEQGSGGNIQYF

v_call: TRBV9
clone_size: many
cdr3_aa: CASSPTRGGTNTQYF

v_call: TRBV6-6
clone_size: few
cdr3_aa: CASNGTSGGSVFTEELFF

v_call: TRBV19
clone_size: medium-sized
cdr3_aa: CASRQGSIQYF

v_call: TRBV6-2/TRBV6-3
clone_size: NA
cdr3_aa: CASNGQSGETQYF

v_call: TRBV20-1
clone_size: many
cdr3_aa: CSAPAVGSSETQYF

v_call: TRBV12-3/TRBV12-4
clone_size: few
cdr3_aa: CASSLGLAGLETQYF

v_call: TRBV5-6
clone_size: NA
cdr3_aa: CASSQRTGDYGYTF

v_call: TRBV6-1
clone_size: NA
cdr3_aa: CAIIGWGTSSYNEQFF

v_call: TRBV27
clone_size: NA
cdr3_aa: CASSLRGYEQYF

v_call: TRBV5-1
clone_size: NA
cdr3_aa: CASRLGQGGNSPLHF

v_call: TRBV11-2
clone_size: many
cdr3_aa: CASSLRGGSNSEQFF

v_call: TRBV6-1
clone_size: few
cdr3_aa: CASSEAANSPLHF

v_call: TRBV11-1
clone_size: NA
cdr3_aa: CASSLRTELLTGELFF

v_call: TRBV27
clone_size: many
cdr3_aa: CASSQWTGTGYTQPQHF

v_call: TRBV6-1
clone_size: few
cdr3_aa: CASSEGQGARGYTF